The T cell receptor (beta chain) described here comes from a study of T cells expressing NK-cell markers. TCRdb derives one entry per CDR3 protein from the 5' RACE reads, leaving out DNA. The table for this sample gives hundreds of thousands of distinct CDR3 sequences. The CDR3 has 15 residues. Germline V gene sequence: CDR1 LGHDT, CDR2 YNNKEL (reference sequence). The chain employs TRBV3-1 and TRBJ2-5; TCRdb's D gene call, TRBD1, goes unchecked for lack of DNA. Sequencing input: blood T cells: a sorted CD56 or NKG2C T cell subset, CD4+ or CD8+ T cells, or bulk PBMC T cells (not recorded which). The sequence derives from a man between 18 and 69 years old in good health. CDR3 sequence: CASSQGQGAQGTQYF.